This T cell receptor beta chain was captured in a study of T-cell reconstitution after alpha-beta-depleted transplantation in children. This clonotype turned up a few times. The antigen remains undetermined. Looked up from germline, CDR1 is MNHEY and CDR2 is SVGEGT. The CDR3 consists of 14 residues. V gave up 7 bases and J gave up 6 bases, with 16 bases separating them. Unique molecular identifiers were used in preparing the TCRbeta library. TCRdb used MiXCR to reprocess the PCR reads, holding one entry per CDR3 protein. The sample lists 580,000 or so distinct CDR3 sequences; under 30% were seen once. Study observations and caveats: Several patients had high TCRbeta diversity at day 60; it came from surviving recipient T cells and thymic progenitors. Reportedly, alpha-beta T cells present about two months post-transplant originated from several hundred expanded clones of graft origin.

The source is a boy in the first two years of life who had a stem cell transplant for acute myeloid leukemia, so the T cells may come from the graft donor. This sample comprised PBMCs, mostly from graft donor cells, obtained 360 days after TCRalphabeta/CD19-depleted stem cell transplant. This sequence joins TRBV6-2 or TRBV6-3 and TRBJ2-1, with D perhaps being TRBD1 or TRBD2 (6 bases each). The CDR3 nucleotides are TGTGCCAGCATGGAGGGGGACGTACCCAATGAGCAGTTCTTC. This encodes CASMEGDVPNEQFF.